This is a list of T cell receptor beta chains from one sample in a study of T cells expressing NK-cell markers. TCRdb reanalyzed the 5' RACE reads and collapses them to one entry per CDR3 protein, without DNA. Its table lists some 460,000 distinct CDR3 sequences. The sequenced sample was blood T cells: a sorted CD56 or NKG2C T cell subset, CD4+ or CD8+ T cells, or bulk PBMC T cells (not recorded which). These receptors were collected from a woman aged 45-65 years in good health. Both conserved end residues are part of each CDR3.

CDR3aa: CATGPQGHLYEQYF
j_gene: TRBJ2-7
v_gene: TRBV24-1

CDR3aa: CASSHLVVAGGPTSYNEQFF
j_gene: TRBJ2-1
v_gene: TRBV4-1

CDR3aa: CSVDSKLGGEKLFF
j_gene: TRBJ1-4
v_gene: TRBV29-1

CDR3aa: CAIMGDSGTEAFF
j_gene: TRBJ1-1
v_gene: TRBV10-3

CDR3aa: CASSPLLAGGPGTGELFF
j_gene: TRBJ2-2
v_gene: TRBV12-3/TRBV12-4

CDR3aa: CASNQGRRTSTDTQYF
j_gene: TRBJ2-3
v_gene: TRBV5-1

CDR3aa: CASSLTRRSSGSETQYF
j_gene: TRBJ2-5
v_gene: TRBV27

CDR3aa: CASSDADVREKLFF
j_gene: TRBJ1-4
v_gene: TRBV25-1

CDR3aa: CASSEFRDCTF
j_gene: TRBJ1-2
v_gene: TRBV6-1

CDR3aa: CSVSDGIDQPQHF
j_gene: TRBJ1-5
v_gene: TRBV29-1

CDR3aa: CSARDLRSGRAYNEQFF
j_gene: TRBJ2-1
v_gene: TRBV20-1

CDR3aa: CASRSQERNQPQHF
j_gene: TRBJ1-5
v_gene: TRBV6-1

CDR3aa: CASSRVGASADPTQYF
j_gene: TRBJ2-3
v_gene: TRBV10-2

CDR3aa: CASSSLAGVGEQFF
j_gene: TRBJ2-1
v_gene: TRBV11-2

CDR3aa: CASSNRAPSTDTQYF
j_gene: TRBJ2-3
v_gene: TRBV21-1

CDR3aa: CASSLTSVTDTQYF
j_gene: TRBJ2-3
v_gene: TRBV28

CDR3aa: CASSNNRGETQYF
j_gene: TRBJ2-5
v_gene: TRBV28